This T cell receptor (beta chain) emerged from a study of OX40 agonist ivuxolimab in advanced cancers. Study at large: Antecedent anti-PD-1, anti-PD-L1 or anti-CTLA-4 therapy was permissible, with approximately 44% having received some. Findings and caveats of the study: At 0.1 to 3.0 mg/kg, CD4+ and CD8+ blood T cells expanded clonally by week 6.

About this clone: Its antigen is undetermined.

The CDR3 extends over 15 amino acids. V was pared by 0 bases and J by 2 bases, with 3 bases of the junction left unmatched. Per the germline V gene, CDR1 is SGHTA and CDR2 is FQGNSA. Clones were read by immunoSEQ multiplex PCR, and TCRdb kept only the in-frame ones, dropping some. The sample has roughly 50,000 clones, more than 75% seen once. The chain has TRBV7-2 and TRBJ2-5; 7 nucleotides line up with TRBD1. Sample: CD4+ or CD8+ T cells sorted from blood, taken in a trial of the OX40 agonist ivuxolimab. This receptor was obtained from an adult with an advanced solid tumor such as melanoma, head and neck, liver or kidney cancer. CDR3 loop: CASSLAGQLQETQYF. The CDR3 bases are TGTGCCAGCAGCTTAGCGGGACAGCTACAAGAGACCCAGTACTTC.